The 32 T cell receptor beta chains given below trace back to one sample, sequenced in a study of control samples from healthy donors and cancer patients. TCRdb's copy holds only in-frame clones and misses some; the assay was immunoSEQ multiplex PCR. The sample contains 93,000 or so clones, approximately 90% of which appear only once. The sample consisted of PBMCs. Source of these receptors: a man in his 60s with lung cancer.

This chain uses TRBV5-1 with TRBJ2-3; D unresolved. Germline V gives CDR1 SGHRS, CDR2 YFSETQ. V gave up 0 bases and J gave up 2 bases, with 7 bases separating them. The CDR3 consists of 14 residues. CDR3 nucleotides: TGCGCCAGCAGCTTGGAACAGAACACAGATACGCAGTATTTT. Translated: CASSLEQNTDTQYF.

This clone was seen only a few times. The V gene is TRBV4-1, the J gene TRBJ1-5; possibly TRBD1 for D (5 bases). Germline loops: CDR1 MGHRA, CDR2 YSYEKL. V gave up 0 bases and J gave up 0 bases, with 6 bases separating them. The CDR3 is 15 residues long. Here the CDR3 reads CASSQEGGSNQPQHF. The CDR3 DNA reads TGCGCCAGCAGCCAAGAGGGGGGTAGCAATCAGCCCCAGCATTTT.

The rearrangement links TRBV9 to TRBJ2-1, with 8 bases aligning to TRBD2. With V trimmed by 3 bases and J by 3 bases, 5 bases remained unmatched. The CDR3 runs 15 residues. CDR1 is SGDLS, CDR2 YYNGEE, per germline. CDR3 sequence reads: CASSAAGDDYNEQFF. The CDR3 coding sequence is TGTGCCAGCAGCGCAGCGGGGGACGACTACAATGAGCAGTTCTTC.

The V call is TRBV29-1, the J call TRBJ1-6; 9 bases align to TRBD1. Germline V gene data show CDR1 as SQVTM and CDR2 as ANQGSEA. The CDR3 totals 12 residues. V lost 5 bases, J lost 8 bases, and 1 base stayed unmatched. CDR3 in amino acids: CSVRDRDSPLHF. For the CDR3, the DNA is TGCAGCGTTCGGGACAGGGATTCACCCCTCCACTTT.

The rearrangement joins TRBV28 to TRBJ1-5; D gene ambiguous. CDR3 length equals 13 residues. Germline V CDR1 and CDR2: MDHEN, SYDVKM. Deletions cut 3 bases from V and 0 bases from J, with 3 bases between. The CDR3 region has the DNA TGTGCCAGCAGTTTTTATAGCAATCAGCCCCAGCATTTT. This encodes CASSFYSNQPQHF.

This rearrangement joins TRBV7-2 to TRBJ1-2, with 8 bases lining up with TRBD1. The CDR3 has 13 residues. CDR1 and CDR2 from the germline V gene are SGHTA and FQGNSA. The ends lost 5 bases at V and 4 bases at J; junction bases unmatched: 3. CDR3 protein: CASSPDRAYGYTF. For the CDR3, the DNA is TGTGCCAGCAGCCCGGACAGGGCCTATGGCTACACCTTC.

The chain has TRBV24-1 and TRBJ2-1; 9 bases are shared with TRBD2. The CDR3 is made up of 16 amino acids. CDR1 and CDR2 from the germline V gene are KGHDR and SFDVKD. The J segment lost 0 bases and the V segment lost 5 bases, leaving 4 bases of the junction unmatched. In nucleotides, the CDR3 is TGTGCCACCAGTGGGGTAGCGGGGGACTCCTACAATGAGCAGTTCTTC. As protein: CATSGVAGDSYNEQFF.

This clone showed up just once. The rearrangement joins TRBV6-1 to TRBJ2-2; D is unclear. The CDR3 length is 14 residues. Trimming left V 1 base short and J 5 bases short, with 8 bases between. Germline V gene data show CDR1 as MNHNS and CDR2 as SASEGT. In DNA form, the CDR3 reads TGTGCCAGCAGTGAAGTCCCGCTAACCGGGGAGCTGTTTTTT. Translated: CASSEVPLTGELFF.

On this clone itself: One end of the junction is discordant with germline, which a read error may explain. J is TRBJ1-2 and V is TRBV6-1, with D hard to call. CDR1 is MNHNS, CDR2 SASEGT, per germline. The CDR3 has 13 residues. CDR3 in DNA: TGTGCCAGCAGTGAAACGAGAATCTATAGCTACACCTTC. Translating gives CASSETRIYSYTF.

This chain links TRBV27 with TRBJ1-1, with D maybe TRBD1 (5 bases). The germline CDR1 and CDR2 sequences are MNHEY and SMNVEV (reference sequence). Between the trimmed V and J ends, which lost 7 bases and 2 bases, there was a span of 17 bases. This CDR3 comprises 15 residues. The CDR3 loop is CASNLNWGGNTEAFF. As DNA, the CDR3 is TGTGCCAGCAACCTCAACTGGGGGGGAAACACTGAAGCTTTCTTT.

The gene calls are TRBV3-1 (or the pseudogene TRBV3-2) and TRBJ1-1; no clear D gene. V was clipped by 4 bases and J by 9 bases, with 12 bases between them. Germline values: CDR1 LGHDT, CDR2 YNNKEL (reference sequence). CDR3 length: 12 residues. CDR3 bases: TGTGCCAGCAGCCCAACCGGGAGGAAAGCTTTCTTT. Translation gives CASSPTGRKAFF.

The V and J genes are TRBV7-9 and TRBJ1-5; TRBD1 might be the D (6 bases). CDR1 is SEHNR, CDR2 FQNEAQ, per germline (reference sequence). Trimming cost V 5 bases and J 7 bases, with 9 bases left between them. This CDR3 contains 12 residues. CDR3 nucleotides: TGTGCCAGCAGCCGGGGACAACAGCCCCAGCATTTT. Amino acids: CASSRGQQPQHF.

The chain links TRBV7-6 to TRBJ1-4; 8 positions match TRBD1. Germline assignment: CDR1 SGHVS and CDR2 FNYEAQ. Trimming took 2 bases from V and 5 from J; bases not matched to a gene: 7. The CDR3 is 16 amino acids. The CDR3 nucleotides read TGTGCCAGCAGCTTATCCCCGGGACAGGACAATGAAAAACTGTTTTTT. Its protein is CASSLSPGQDNEKLFF.

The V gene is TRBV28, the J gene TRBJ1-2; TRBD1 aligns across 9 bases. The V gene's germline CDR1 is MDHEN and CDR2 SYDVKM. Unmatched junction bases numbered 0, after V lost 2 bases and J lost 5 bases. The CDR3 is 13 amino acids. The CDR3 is CASSLGTGYGYTF. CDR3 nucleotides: TGTGCCAGCAGTTTAGGGACAGGGTATGGCTACACCTTC.

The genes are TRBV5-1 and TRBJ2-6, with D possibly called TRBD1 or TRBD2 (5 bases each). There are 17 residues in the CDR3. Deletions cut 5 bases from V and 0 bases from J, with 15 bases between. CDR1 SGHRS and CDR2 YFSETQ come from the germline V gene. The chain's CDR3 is CASRPGTGSSGANVLTF. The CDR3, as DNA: TGCGCCAGCAGACCCGGGACGGGAAGCTCTGGGGCCAACGTCCTGACTTTC.

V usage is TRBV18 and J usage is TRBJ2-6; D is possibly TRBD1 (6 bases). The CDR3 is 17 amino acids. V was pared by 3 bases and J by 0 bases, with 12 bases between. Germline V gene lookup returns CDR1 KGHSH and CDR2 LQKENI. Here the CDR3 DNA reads TGTGCCAGCTCACCCGGGACACTAACCTCTGGGGCCAACGTCCTGACTTTC. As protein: CASSPGTLTSGANVLTF.

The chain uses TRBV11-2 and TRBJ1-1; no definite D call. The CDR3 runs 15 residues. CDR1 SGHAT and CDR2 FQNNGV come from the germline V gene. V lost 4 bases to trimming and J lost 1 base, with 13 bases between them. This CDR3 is CASSYFTAGNTEAFF. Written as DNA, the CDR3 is TGTGCCAGCAGCTACTTTACGGCAGGGAACACTGAAGCTTTCTTT.

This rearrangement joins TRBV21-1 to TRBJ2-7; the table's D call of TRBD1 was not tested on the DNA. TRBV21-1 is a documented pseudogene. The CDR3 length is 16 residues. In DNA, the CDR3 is TGTGCCAGCAGCAAAGCACCGGGACAGGGTCTCTACGAGCAGTACTTC. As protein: CASSKAPGQGLYEQYF.

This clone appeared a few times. Written as DNA, the CDR3 is TGTGCCAGCAGCCCCGGGGACAGAAATGAAAAACTGTTTTTT. Translated, it gives CASSPGDRNEKLFF. V usage is TRBV9 and J usage is TRBJ1-4, with TRBD1 matching over 7 bases. Looked up from germline, CDR1 is SGDLS and CDR2 is YYNGEE. The CDR3 length is 14 residues. After removal of 4 bases from V and 5 bases from J, the junction contained 5 bases not matched to a gene.

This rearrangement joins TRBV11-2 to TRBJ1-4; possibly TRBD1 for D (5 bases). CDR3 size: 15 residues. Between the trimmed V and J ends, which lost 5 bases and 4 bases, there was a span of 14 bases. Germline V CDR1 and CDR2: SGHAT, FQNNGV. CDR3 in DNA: TGTGCCAGCAGCCTCCAGGGAACCCTTAATGAAAAACTGTTTTTT. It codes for CASSLQGTLNEKLFF.

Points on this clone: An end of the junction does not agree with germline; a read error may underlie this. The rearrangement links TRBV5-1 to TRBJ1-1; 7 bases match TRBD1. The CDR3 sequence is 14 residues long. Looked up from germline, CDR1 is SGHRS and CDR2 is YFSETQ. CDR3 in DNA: TGCGCCCGCAGCGACCAGGGGGGGAACACTGAAGCTTTCTTT. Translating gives CARSDQGGNTEAFF.

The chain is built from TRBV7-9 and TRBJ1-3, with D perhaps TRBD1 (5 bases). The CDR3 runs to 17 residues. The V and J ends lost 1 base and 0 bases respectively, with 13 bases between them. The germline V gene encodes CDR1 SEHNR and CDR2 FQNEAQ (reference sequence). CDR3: CASSLGGTSASGNTIYF. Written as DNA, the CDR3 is TGTGCCAGCAGCTTAGGGGGGACGTCGGCCTCTGGAAACACCATATATTTT.

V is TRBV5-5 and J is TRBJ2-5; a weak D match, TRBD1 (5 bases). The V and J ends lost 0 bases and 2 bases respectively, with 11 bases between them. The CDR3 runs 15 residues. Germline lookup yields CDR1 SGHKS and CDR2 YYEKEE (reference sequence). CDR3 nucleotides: TGTGCCAGCAGCTTGGGGTTGGCAGGGCAAGAGACCCAGTACTTC. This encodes CASSLGLAGQETQYF.

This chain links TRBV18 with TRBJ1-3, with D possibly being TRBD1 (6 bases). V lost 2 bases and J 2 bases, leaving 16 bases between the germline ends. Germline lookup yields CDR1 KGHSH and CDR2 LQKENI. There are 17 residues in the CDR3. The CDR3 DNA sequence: TGTGCCAGCTCACCAAAGGGGGGCTCTGACCCTGGAAACACCATATATTTT. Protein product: CASSPKGGSDPGNTIYF.

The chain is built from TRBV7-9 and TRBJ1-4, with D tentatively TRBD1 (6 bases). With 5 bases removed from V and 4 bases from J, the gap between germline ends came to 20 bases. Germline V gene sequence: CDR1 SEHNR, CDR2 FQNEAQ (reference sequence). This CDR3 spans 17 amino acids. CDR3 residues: CASSRTPSQGINEKLFF. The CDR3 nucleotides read TGTGCCAGCAGCCGCACACCTTCACAGGGAATTAATGAAAAACTGTTTTTT.

CDR3 bases: TGTGCCAGCAGCTTAGCGTTGGCAGCGACTGAAGAGACCCAGTACTTC. It yields the protein CASSLALAATEETQYF. J is TRBJ2-5 and V is TRBV7-7; D is unresolved. This CDR3 region has 16 residues. The V end lost 0 bases, the J end lost 3 bases, and 14 bases lay between the germline ends. Germline V gives CDR1 SSHAT, CDR2 FNYEAQ (reference sequence).

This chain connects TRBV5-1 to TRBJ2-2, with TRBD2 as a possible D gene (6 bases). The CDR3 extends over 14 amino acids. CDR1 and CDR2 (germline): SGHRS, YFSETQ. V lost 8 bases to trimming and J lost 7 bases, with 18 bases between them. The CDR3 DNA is TGCGCCAGTTCTGGGGGGTATGAGAACGGGGAGCTGTTTTTT. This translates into CASSGGYENGELFF. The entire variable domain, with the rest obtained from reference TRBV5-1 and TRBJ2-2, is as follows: KAGVTQTPRYLIKTRGQQVTLSCSPISGHRSVSWYQQTPGQGLQFLFEYFSETQRNKGNFPGRFSGRQFSNSRSEMNVSTLELGDSALYLCASSGGYENGELFFGEGSRLTVL.

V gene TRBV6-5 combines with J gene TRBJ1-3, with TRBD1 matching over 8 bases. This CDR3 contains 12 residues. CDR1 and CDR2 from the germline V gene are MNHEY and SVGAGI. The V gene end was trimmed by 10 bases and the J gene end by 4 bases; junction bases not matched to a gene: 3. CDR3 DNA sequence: TGTGCCACCAGGACAGGGGGAAACACCATATATTTT. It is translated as CATRTGGNTIYF.

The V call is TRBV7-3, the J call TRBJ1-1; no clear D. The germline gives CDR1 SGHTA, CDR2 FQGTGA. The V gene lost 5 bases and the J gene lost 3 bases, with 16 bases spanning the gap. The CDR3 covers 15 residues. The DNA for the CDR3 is TGTGCCAGCAGCCCCTCGCCCGGGTCGGACACTGAAGCTTTCTTT. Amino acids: CASSPSPGSDTEAFF.

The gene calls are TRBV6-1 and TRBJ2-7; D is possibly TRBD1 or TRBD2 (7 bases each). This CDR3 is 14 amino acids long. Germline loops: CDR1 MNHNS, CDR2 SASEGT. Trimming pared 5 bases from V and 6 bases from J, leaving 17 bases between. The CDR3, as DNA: TGTGCCAGCAGTTATAAACCCAGGGGGGGCGAGCAGTACGTC. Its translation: CASSYKPRGGEQYV.

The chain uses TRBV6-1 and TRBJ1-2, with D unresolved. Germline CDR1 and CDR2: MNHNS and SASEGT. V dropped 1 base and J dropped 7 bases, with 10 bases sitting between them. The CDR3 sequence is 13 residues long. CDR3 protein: CASSEERAFGYTF. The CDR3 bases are TGTGCCAGCAGTGAAGAAAGGGCTTTTGGCTACACCTTC.

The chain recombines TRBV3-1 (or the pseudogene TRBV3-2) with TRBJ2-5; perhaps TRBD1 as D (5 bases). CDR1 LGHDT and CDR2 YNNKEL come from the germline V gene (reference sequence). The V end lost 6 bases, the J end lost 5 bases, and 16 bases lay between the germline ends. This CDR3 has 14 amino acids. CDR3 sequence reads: CASRLRVLGETQYF. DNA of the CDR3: TGTGCCAGCAGACTCAGGGTCCTAGGGGAGACCCAGTACTTC.